A single sample gave rise to the 27 T cell receptor beta chains below, sequenced in a study of CD8 T cells in ankylosing spondylitis (dated by TCRdb to the late 2010s). Overall results and qualifications from the work: Blood from ankylosing spondylitis patients appeared to be characterized by a TCR beta motif made up of eight highly homologous amino acid variants.

No antigen has been identified for these receptors. Preparation of the library involved 5' RACE. The listed sequencing device is Illumina HiSeq 2500. TCRdb itself trimmed the public reads at Q25 with fastp, ran MiXCR and retained productive beta chains. Rows are unified per CDR3 protein, each entry keeping the most common DNA and genes. The sample yields roughly 370,000 distinct CDR3 sequences; approximately 20% were counted once. Together, the top ten hold around 16% of the sample. The sequenced sample consisted of blood, either unsorted or a sorted T cell fraction (not recorded which). These receptors were collected from a male donor with ankylosing spondylitis.

V usage is TRBV5-1 and J usage is TRBJ1-5; TRBD1 aligns across 9 bases. V was clipped by 3 bases and J by 0 bases; unmatched bases: 19. The CDR3 has 21 residues. Germline V gene lookup returns CDR1 SGHRS and CDR2 YFSETQ. The CDR3 reads CASSSGNPTGGTIISNQPQHF. CDR3 nucleotides: TGCGCCAGCAGCTCAGGAAACCCAACAGGGGGCACGATCATTAGCAATCAGCCCCAGCATTTT.

The CDR3: CASSLMSGGGYTF. The CDR3 nucleotides are TGTGCCAGCAGCTTAATGTCGGGGGGTGGCTACACCTTC. J is TRBJ1-2 and V is TRBV7-2, with TRBD1 as a possible D gene (5 bases). The CDR3 is 13 residues long. Germline V gene sequence: CDR1 SGHTA, CDR2 FQGNSA. With 2 bases removed from V and 7 bases from J, the gap between germline ends came to 11 bases.

This clonotype is a singleton in its sample. V and J are TRBV20-1 and TRBJ2-7; a possible D gene is TRBD2 (7 bases). The CDR3 runs 14 residues. With 4 bases removed from V and 3 bases from J, the gap between germline ends came to 16 bases. Germline CDR1 and CDR2: DFQATT and SNEGSKA (reference sequence). CDR3 amino acids: CSANRDYWSYEQYF. Written as DNA, the CDR3 is TGCAGTGCTAACAGGGACTACTGGAGCTACGAGCAGTACTTC.

The chain links TRBV4-3 to TRBJ2-2; the D gene is possibly TRBD2 (5 bases). The germline V gene encodes CDR1 LGHNA and CDR2 YSLEER. V dropped 2 bases and J dropped 0 bases, with 13 bases sitting between them. This CDR3 contains 17 residues. In nucleotides, the CDR3 is TGCGCCAGCAGCCAATTTCTCGGGGTTTCGAACACCGGGGAGCTGTTTTTT. It is translated as CASSQFLGVSNTGELFF.

This chain uses TRBV12-5 with TRBJ2-5; D not certain. Trimming stripped 2 bases from V and 2 bases from J, with 6 bases between. Germline values: CDR1 LGHNT, CDR2 FRNRAP. The CDR3 has 13 residues. The CDR3 DNA follows: TGTGCTAGTGGTTTGACAGAACAAGAGACCCAGTACTTC. Residues: CASGLTEQETQYF. The whole variable domain, remainder taken from reference TRBV12-5 and TRBJ2-5, is DARVTQTPRHKVTEMGQEVTMRCQPILGHNTVFWYRQTMMQGLELLAYFRNRAPLDDSGMPKDRFSAEMPDATLATLKIQPSEPRDSAVYFCASGLTEQETQYFGPGTRLLVL.

This clonotype appeared a single time. This sequence joins TRBV2 and TRBJ2-5; either TRBD1 or TRBD2 may fit D (5 bases each). The V end was cut by 8 bases, the J end by 7 bases, with 11 bases between. Germline assignment: CDR1 SNHLY and CDR2 FYNNEI. The CDR3 extends over 11 amino acids. The CDR3 reads CASGGGGTQYF. For the CDR3, the DNA is TGTGCCAGCGGGGGTGGCGGGACCCAGTACTTC.

This clonotype was seen more than once but under ten times. The chain combines TRBV20-1 with TRBJ2-3; D unclear. From germline, CDR1 is DFQATT and CDR2 SNEGSKA (reference sequence). The V gene lost 5 bases and the J gene lost 1 base, with 7 bases spanning the gap. The CDR3 has 12 amino acids. For the CDR3, the DNA is TGCAGTGCTCTGCAGGGCACAGATACGCAGTATTTT. Protein: CSALQGTDTQYF.

V gene TRBV12-3 or TRBV12-4 combines with J gene TRBJ2-1; maybe TRBD2 (6 bases). The ends were cut back, 4 bases at V and 8 bases at J, with 15 bases in the middle. This CDR3 has 14 residues. The CDR3 reads CASSSLRLEDEQFF. The CDR3 DNA sequence: TGTGCCAGCAGTTCTTTAAGACTAGAGGATGAGCAGTTCTTC.

The chain recombines TRBV3-1 with TRBJ2-1; no clear D gene. The V end was cut by 1 base, the J end by 9 bases, with 10 bases between. The CDR3 consists of 13 residues. In germline, CDR1 is LGHDT, CDR2 YNNKEL (reference sequence). CDR3: CASSQAVSIEQFF. The CDR3 bases are TGTGCCAGCAGCCAAGCCGTATCTATTGAGCAGTTCTTC.

This clonotype has at least ten counts. The chain couples TRBV7-2 to TRBJ2-3; TRBD2 matches at 13 bases. Germline V lookup: CDR1 SGHTA, CDR2 FQGNSA. J gave up 3 bases and V 2 bases, and 2 bases lay outside the gene matches. This CDR3 spans 16 amino acids. Here the CDR3 reads CASSLTSGRGTDTQYF. The CDR3 DNA reads as TGTGCCAGCAGCTTAACTAGCGGGAGGGGGACAGATACGCAGTATTTT.

The table lists this clonotype with a few counts. The chain combines TRBV5-1 with TRBJ2-3; TRBD1 is a possible D gene (6 bases). Germline V gene data show CDR1 as SGHRS and CDR2 as YFSETQ. This CDR3 contains 15 residues. V lost 4 bases and J lost 2, with 14 bases in between. The CDR3 loop is CASSQSRGPTDTQYF. In DNA, the CDR3 is TGCGCCAGCAGCCAGTCCAGGGGCCCCACAGATACGCAGTATTTT.

The V call is TRBV7-3, the J call TRBJ2-1; 10 bases fit TRBD2. The V gene's germline CDR1 is SGHTA and CDR2 FQGTGA. This CDR3 is 16 amino acids long. Germline trimming cut 2 bases from V and 6 bases from J; bases unmatched to any gene: 7. DNA for the CDR3: TGTGCCAGCAGCTTAGAGACGGGACTAGCGAGCAATGAGCAGTTCTTC. Translation gives CASSLETGLASNEQFF.

The chain uses TRBV29-1 and TRBJ1-2, with a weak D call TRBD1 (6 bases). CDR1 is SQVTM and CDR2 is ANQGSEA in the germline V gene. Between the trimmed V and J ends, which lost 2 bases and 8 bases, there was a span of 18 bases. The CDR3 is 14 amino acids. CDR3 protein: CSVETGLGGGGYTF. CDR3 DNA sequence: TGCAGCGTTGAAACCGGGCTTGGGGGCGGAGGCTACACCTTC.

The CDR3 DNA reads as TGTGCCACCAGCAGAGATTTGCTAGCCGGTGAGCAGTTCTTC. Its protein product is CATSRDLLAGEQFF. V gene TRBV15 combines with J gene TRBJ2-1; weak D call: TRBD2 (5 bases). V was clipped by 0 bases and J by 9 bases, with 12 bases between them. Germline values: CDR1 LNHNV, CDR2 YYDKDF (reference sequence). The CDR3 runs to 14 residues.

This clonotype was counted many times. The genes are TRBV29-1 and TRBJ2-7, with TRBD1 matching 8 bases. Germline assignment: CDR1 SQVTM and CDR2 ANQGSEA. The CDR3 sequence is 13 residues long. V was pared by 6 bases and J by 2 bases, with 6 bases of the junction left unmatched. The CDR3 DNA reads as TGCAGCGTGCAAGGGGACAGGACCTACGAGCAGTACTTC. Protein: CSVQGDRTYEQYF.

The chain recombines TRBV6-5 with TRBJ1-5; possible D gene TRBD1, 5 bases. The CDR3 runs 17 residues. Trimming removed 0 bases from V and 2 bases from J, with 14 bases in between. Germline V gene lookup returns CDR1 MNHEY and CDR2 SVGAGI. The CDR3 nucleotides read TGTGCCAGCAGTTACTCATCAGAGCCGGGGGGCAATCAGCCCCAGCATTTT. This translates into CASSYSSEPGGNQPQHF.

This clonotype was observed at least ten times. The chain carries TRBV6-1 and TRBJ2-3; 8 nucleotides match TRBD1. The CDR3 length is 17 residues. V was pared by 5 bases and J by 3 bases, with 13 bases of the junction left unmatched. The germline CDR1 and CDR2 sequences are MNHNS and SASEGT. The CDR3 reads CASSPIRQGAWTDTQYF. In DNA form, the CDR3 reads TGTGCCAGCAGTCCCATTCGCCAGGGGGCTTGGACAGATACGCAGTATTTT.

The CDR3 sequence is CASSTGRGLNTGELFF. DNA of the CDR3: TGTGCCAGCAGCACCGGCCGGGGATTGAACACCGGGGAGCTGTTTTTT. The chain employs TRBV6-1 and TRBJ2-2; a weak D match, TRBD2 (5 bases). This CDR3 contains 16 residues. CDR1 MNHNS and CDR2 SASEGT come from the germline V gene. Trimming stripped 6 bases from V and 1 base from J, with 15 bases between.

The chain uses TRBV19 and TRBJ2-7; the D is unclear. This CDR3 has 14 amino acids. Germline V gives CDR1 LNHDA, CDR2 SQIVND (reference sequence). V was cut by 5 bases and J by 0 bases, with 11 bases left in between. CDR3 amino acids: CASSSWENSYEQYF. As DNA, the CDR3 is TGTGCCAGTAGTTCCTGGGAAAACTCCTACGAGCAGTACTTC. Full variable domain (remainder filled in from reference TRBV19 and TRBJ2-7): DGGITQSPKYLFRKEGQNVTLSCEQNLNHDAMYWYRQDPGQGLRLIYYSQIVNDFQKGDIAEGYSVSREKKESFPLTVTSAQKNPTAFYLCASSSWENSYEQYFGPGTRLTVT.

This clonotype has more than one count but fewer than ten. The chain carries TRBV7-8 and TRBJ2-1; D not certain. Trimming stripped 5 bases from V and 8 bases from J, with 19 bases between. Germline V lookup: CDR1 SGHVS, CDR2 FQNEAQ. The CDR3 runs 15 residues. The CDR3, as DNA: TGTGCCAGCAGCAAAGGACCCTCAGCAATACATGAGCAGTTCTTC. Translation: CASSKGPSAIHEQFF.

Only a few counts were recorded for this clonotype. The chain is built from TRBV5-1 and TRBJ1-5; possibly TRBD1 for D (6 bases). This CDR3 region has 15 residues. Trimming pared 0 bases from V and 6 bases from J, leaving 13 bases between. CDR1 and CDR2 (germline): SGHRS, YFSETQ. The CDR3 DNA reads TGCGCCAGCAGCTTGGTCGGGGGGCAGGGTCAGCCCCAGCATTTT. Its protein is CASSLVGGQGQPQHF. The complete variable domain, with remaining parts taken from reference TRBV5-1 and TRBJ1-5, reads KAGVTQTPRYLIKTRGQQVTLSCSPISGHRSVSWYQQTPGQGLQFLFEYFSETQRNKGNFPGRFSGRQFSNSRSEMNVSTLELGDSALYLCASSLVGGQGQPQHFGDGTRLSIL.

The chain recombines TRBV7-3 with TRBJ2-2; D is perhaps TRBD1 (5 bases). CDR1 is SGHTA, CDR2 FQGTGA, per germline. This CDR3 has 18 residues. V dropped 1 base and J dropped 0 bases, with 15 bases sitting between them. This CDR3 reads CASSLSVGDGANTGELFF. The CDR3 DNA is TGTGCCAGCAGCTTAAGTGTAGGGGATGGGGCGAACACCGGGGAGCTGTTTTTT.

This chain uses TRBV20-1 with TRBJ2-7; D perhaps matches TRBD1 (7 bases). The V and J ends lost 6 bases and 5 bases respectively, with 20 bases between them. This CDR3 is 14 amino acids long. The germline gives CDR1 DFQATT, CDR2 SNEGSKA (reference sequence). CDR3 nucleotide sequence: TGCAGTGCCCTATGGGGGGTAGGGGGCGACGAGCAGTACTTC. It translates to CSALWGVGGDEQYF.

The chain joins TRBV18 to TRBJ2-3; D is unresolved. The CDR3 runs 14 residues. The V end was cut by 4 bases, the J end by 2 bases, with 10 bases between. Germline V gene data show CDR1 as KGHSH and CDR2 as LQKENI. CDR3 sequence (DNA): TGTGCCAGCTCACTCCCCCCCCACACAGATACGCAGTATTTT. This sequence encodes CASSLPPHTDTQYF.

The rearrangement links TRBV19 to TRBJ2-2; D gene ambiguous. This CDR3 contains 14 residues. Germline loops: CDR1 LNHDA, CDR2 SQIVND (reference sequence). The germline V and J ends were trimmed by 7 bases and 0 bases, with 9 bases remaining between them. The DNA for the CDR3 is TGTGCCAGTAAGATGGGTTCGAACACCGGGGAGCTGTTTTTT. This encodes CASKMGSNTGELFF.

This clonotype has only a few counts. This sequence joins TRBV4-3 and TRBJ2-6, with no clear D. Germline V gives CDR1 LGHNA, CDR2 YSLEER. The CDR3 has 18 residues. Trimming pared 0 bases from V and 0 bases from J, leaving 12 bases between. The CDR3 loop reads CASSQDPPRVSGANVLTF. The CDR3 bases are TGCGCCAGCAGCCAAGACCCACCACGGGTCTCTGGGGCCAACGTCCTGACTTTC.

V usage is TRBV28 and J usage is TRBJ1-3; 8 bases are shared with TRBD1. The CDR3 contains 16 residues. Germline CDR1 and CDR2: MDHEN and SYDVKM. V shed 3 bases and J 4 bases; nucleotides not matched to a gene: 8. CDR3 protein: CASSLGGQVAGNTIYF. CDR3 in DNA: TGTGCCAGCAGTTTGGGGGGACAGGTGGCGGGAAACACCATATATTTT.